This paragraph covers one T cell receptor (beta chain) sequence. Its antigen is currently unknown. This sample is part of a study of shared clonotypes between healthy human individuals. Study-wide background: The cohort had two women and a few men, ages 18 to 49.

Study-wide results and limits: Large depth notwithstanding, sorted-subset sequencing proved incomplete by rarefaction. A few donors held 4.5% to 5% of naive CD4 clonotypes in common.

In the source study's methods: There were no quality scores in the junction-only immunoSEQ sequences, so filtering differed. Produced via immunoSEQ multiplex PCR; TCRdb's table is partial and in-frame only. That table furnishes V, J and clone size, whereas the DNA furnished D and trimming. The data show over a million clones, approximately 78% seen once. The CDR3 totals 15 residues. CDR1 is SGHDT, CDR2 YYEEEE, per germline. Trimming took 3 bases from V and 1 from J, leaving 13 bases between them. The chain joins TRBV5-6 to TRBJ1-1; possibly TRBD1 for D (5 bases). The material sequenced was memory CD4+ T cells from PBMCs. Subset described: CD45RA-negative fraction. The receptor comes from a man aged 18 to 30 in good health. Some clones in this sample may be carry-over from other donors' samples. The CDR3 here is CASSSRGTANTEAFF. The CDR3 DNA reads as TGTGCCAGCAGCTCTAGAGGGACGGCGAACACTGAAGCTTTCTTT.